This TCR beta chain is from a study of cytomegalovirus exposure and HLA in healthy donors. Across the study: The 110 million or so unique TCR beta sequences, from about 170 million T cells, were found by an earlier analysis. Study results and caveats: The sole available immune exposure information was CMV serostatus. At a 0.05 false discovery rate, a later analysis found around 15,000 TCR beta sequences to be associated with HLA alleles. Analyses of presence/absence relied on an assumption of roughly uniform sequencing depth across donors.

On this clone itself: Its matching antigen is unknown.

This CDR3 contains 16 residues. V lost 4 bases to trimming and J lost 0 bases; unmatched junction nucleotides: 8. Germline V gene sequence: CDR1 LNHDA, CDR2 SQIVND (reference sequence). Amplification used 60 Vbeta primers and 13 Jbeta primers. Only in-frame clones appear in the TCRdb table, and some are missing; sequencing was by immunoSEQ multiplex PCR. Of roughly 100,000 clones listed, about 80% are singletons. This receptor was obtained from a man aged 35 to 55 in good health and CMV-seropositive. This rearrangement joins TRBV19 to TRBJ1-2, with 7 bases identical to TRBD1. The material sequenced was PBMCs. CDR3 bases: TGTGCCAGTAGTAGACCCGGGGACAGTGCTAACTATGGCTACACCTTC. This gives the protein CASSRPGDSANYGYTF.